This TCR beta chain is from a study of T cell changes during pregnancy in multiple sclerosis. The repertoire was sequenced with immunoSEQ multiplex PCR; TCRdb's copy has only in-frame clones and lacks some. The sample holds over 25,000 clones, around nine tenths seen once. V lost 5 bases, J lost 7 bases, and 11 bases stayed unmatched. CDR1 SGHTA and CDR2 FQGNSA come from the germline V gene. The length of the CDR3 is 14 residues. V and J are TRBV7-2 and TRBJ2-7; TRBD2 aligns across 7 bases. The TCR was taken from a female donor in good health, enrolled as a control in a pregnancy study. The sample in question was CD4+ T cells from peripheral blood mononuclear cells, obtained in the second trimester of pregnancy. CDR3 sequence (DNA): TGTGCCAGCAGCCCCTCTGGACGCGGGAGAGAGCAGTACTTC. This gives the protein CASSPSGRGREQYF.